Sequencing of this T cell receptor (beta chain) was carried out in a study of T-cell memory formation after mild COVID-19 (dated by TCRdb to about 2021). For the wider study: Most TCR sequence clusters were specific to one of the two donors. T-cell clones expanding and contracting after mild COVID-19 in a couple of donors were tracked by longitudinal TCRalpha and TCRbeta repertoire sequencing. The cohort was made up of two young adult volunteers, one female and one male, who were previously healthy.

This clonotype was seen only once. The antigen it binds to is not known. No base quality values were provided; no much bigger clone lies one nucleotide off. Study-level results and caveats: Only two mild cases were covered in the study, and larger cohorts including severe cases with pre-infection samples were considered necessary. Balanced CD4/CD8 phenotypes were observed for clones contracting from day 15 to 85, whereas a bias towards CD4+ was observed for a second wave of clones expanding from day 15 to 37. SARS-CoV-2 specificity of the second-wave clones peaking on day 37 was not confirmed. The detection of some responding clones in pre-infection memory suggests that pre-existing cross-reactive memory T cells joined the SARS-CoV-2 response. Contracting CD4+ clones were located mainly in the CM and EM memory subsets, whereas CD8+ clones were found to be enriched in EMRA.

Ficoll-Paque density gradient centrifugation was used to isolate PBMCs. Sequenced using an Illumina NovaSeq 6000. TCRalpha and TCRbeta cDNA libraries were constructed by 5'RACE with constant-segment primers, with sample barcodes and unique molecular identifiers being introduced. RNA was extracted from every sample with Trizol reagent. Amplification of the libraries took two PCR steps, and the second step added a second sample barcode plus Illumina TruSeq adapters. The libraries were sequenced on an Illumina NovaSeq using 2 x 150 bp paired-end reads. In the original analysis: Reads were demultiplexed and collapsed into UMI-guided consensus sequences with migec v1.2.7. With mixcr v2.1.11, UMI consensuses were aligned to TRA and TRB V and J templates and assembled into clonotypes. Clonotypes were classified as expanded or contracted when called significant by both edgeR and NoisET, with noise models trained on biological replicates. edgeR calls used a false discovery rate-adjusted p below 0.01 and a log2 fold-change threshold of 1. PCA with hierarchical clustering of max-normalized trajectories of the 1000 most abundant clonotypes was used as exploratory dynamics analysis. Separately sequenced CD4+ and CD8+ repertoires were used to assign the CD4 or CD8 phenotype of responding clones. TCRdb applied fastp at Q25 and MiXCR to the public reads, then kept only in-frame beta chains. Rows merge per CDR3 protein into single entries with the most common DNA and genes. TCRdb's processing, not the authors', yielded these V and J calls. This sample is represented by about 440,000 distinct CDR3 sequences; roughly 20% of them were singletons. 8.4% of the sample belongs to the ten largest clones.

Including cysteine and phenylalanine, the CDR3 has 14 amino acids. The entry retains the CDR3 DNA only, 42 bases that are in frame from base 1. The V end loses 0 bases and the J end loses 7 bases, and a stretch of 11 bases separates them. CDR1 is given as SGDLS and CDR2 as YYNGEE, both from the germline V gene. Material for sequencing was PBMCs or a T cell subset sorted from them (not recorded which). Recombination connected TRBV9 to TRBJ2-1; the D segment is perhaps TRBD1 or TRBD2, each sharing 5 matched bases. The TCR comes from an adult woman who had mild COVID-19 (a few samples of this study predate the infection). The sample titles of this study are shuffled in the database, so cell type and time point are left out; the donor was told from shared clones. DNA sequence: TGTGCCAGCAGCGTAGGGGGCGGGTGGAATGAGCAGTTCTTC. Its amino acids are CASSVGGGWNEQFF.